Each of the 5 T cell receptor beta chains below was sequenced from the same sample in a study of CD8 T cells in ankylosing spondylitis. TCRdb called the 5' RACE reads again in MiXCR, with one record for every CDR3 protein. The table includes roughly 250,000 distinct CDR3 sequences, around 7.8% detected once. The sample was blood, either unsorted or a sorted T cell fraction (not recorded which). The receptors come from a male donor with ankylosing spondylitis or in good health (not recorded which).

This clonotype was counted at least ten times. The rearrangement links TRBV5-1 to TRBJ2-6, with no clear D. V was pared by 4 bases and J by 0 bases, with 5 bases between. CDR3 size: 14 residues. Germline CDR1 and CDR2: SGHRS and YFSETQ. The CDR3, as DNA: TGCGCCAGCAGCGGCTACTCTGGGGCCAACGTCCTGACTTTC. Protein product: CASSGYSGANVLTF. The whole variable domain, filled in from reference TRBV5-1 and TRBJ2-6, reads KAGVTQTPRYLIKTRGQQVTLSCSPISGHRSVSWYQQTPGQGLQFLFEYFSETQRNKGNFPGRFSGRQFSNSRSEMNVSTLELGDSALYLCASSGYSGANVLTFGAGSRLTVL.

This clonotype was seen only a few times. The chain employs TRBV6-2 or TRBV6-3 and TRBJ2-7, with 10 bases aligning to TRBD2. This CDR3 is 14 amino acids long. J lost 5 bases, V lost 7 bases, and 8 bases had no gene match. Germline V CDR1 and CDR2: MNHEY, SVGEGT. Here the CDR3 DNA reads TGTGCCAGCACCGAGCCTAGCGGGAGCCACGAGCAGTACTTC. It is translated as CASTEPSGSHEQYF.

This clonotype was observed a handful of times. This rearrangement joins TRBV5-1 to TRBJ1-2; TRBD1 aligns across 9 bases. V was pared by 4 bases and J by 0 bases, with 7 bases of the junction left unmatched. Per the germline V gene, CDR1 is SGHRS and CDR2 is YFSETQ. The CDR3 consists of 16 residues. CDR3 nucleotide sequence: TGCGCCAGCAGCCCCGGACAGGGGACAGCTAACTATGGCTACACCTTC. It specifies CASSPGQGTANYGYTF. The full variable domain, completed using reference TRBV5-1 and TRBJ1-2, is KAGVTQTPRYLIKTRGQQVTLSCSPISGHRSVSWYQQTPGQGLQFLFEYFSETQRNKGNFPGRFSGRQFSNSRSEMNVSTLELGDSALYLCASSPGQGTANYGYTFGSGTRLTVV.

The J gene is TRBJ1-1, the V gene TRBV27, with D perhaps TRBD1 (6 bases). Trimming left V 7 bases short and J 0 bases short, with 12 bases between. CDR1 MNHEY and CDR2 SMNVEV come from the germline V gene (reference sequence). The CDR3 covers 14 residues. Here the CDR3 DNA reads TGTGCCAGCACTCCGGACAGAATGAACACTGAAGCTTTCTTT. This gives the protein CASTPDRMNTEAFF.

This clonotype has ten or more counts. This chain uses TRBV4-2 with TRBJ1-2; D uncertain. In germline, CDR1 is LGHNA, CDR2 YNFKEQ. V gave up 3 bases and J gave up 6 bases, with 11 bases separating them. The length of the CDR3 is 13 residues. The CDR3 here is CASSQQLMNGYTF. Written as DNA, the CDR3 is TGTGCCAGCAGCCAGCAGTTAATGAATGGCTACACCTTC.